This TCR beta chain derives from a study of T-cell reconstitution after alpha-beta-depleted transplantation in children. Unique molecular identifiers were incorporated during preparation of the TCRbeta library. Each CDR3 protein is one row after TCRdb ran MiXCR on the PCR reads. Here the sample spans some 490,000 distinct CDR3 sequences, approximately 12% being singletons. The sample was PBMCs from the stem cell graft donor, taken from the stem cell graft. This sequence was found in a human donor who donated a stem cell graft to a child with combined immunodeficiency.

CDR3 bases: TGTGCCATCAGTGGGACAGGGGAAGGGGAGCAGTACTTC. Its translation is CAISGTGEGEQYF. The V and J genes are TRBV10-3 and TRBJ2-7, with 9 bases matching TRBD1. The CDR3 runs 13 residues. Germline CDR1 reads ENHRY; CDR2 reads SYGVKD. With V trimmed by 4 bases and J by 7 bases, 5 bases remained unmatched.